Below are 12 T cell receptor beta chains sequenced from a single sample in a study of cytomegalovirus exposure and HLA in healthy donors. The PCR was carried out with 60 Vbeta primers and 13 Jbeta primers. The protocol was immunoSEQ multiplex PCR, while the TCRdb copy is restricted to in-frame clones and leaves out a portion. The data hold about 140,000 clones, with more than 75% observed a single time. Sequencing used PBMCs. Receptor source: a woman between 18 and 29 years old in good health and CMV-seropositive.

The CDR3 DNA sequence: TGTGCCAGCAGTTACTCGTTCAGCGATACCTACGAGCAGTACTTC. Amino acids: CASSYSFSDTYEQYF. The J gene is TRBJ2-7, the V gene TRBV6-5, with D uncertain. Germline V gene sequence: CDR1 MNHEY, CDR2 SVGAGI. The CDR3 is 15 residues long. With 0 bases removed from V and 2 bases from J, the gap between germline ends came to 11 bases.

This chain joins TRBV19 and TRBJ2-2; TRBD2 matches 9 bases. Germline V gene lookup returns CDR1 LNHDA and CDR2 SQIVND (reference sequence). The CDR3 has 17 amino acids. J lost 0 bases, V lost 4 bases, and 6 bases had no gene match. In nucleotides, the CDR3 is TGTGCCAGTAGTAGTAGCGGGGGCATGACGAACACCGGGGAGCTGTTTTTT. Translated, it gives CASSSSGGMTNTGELFF. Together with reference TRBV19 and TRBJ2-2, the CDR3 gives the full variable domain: DGGITQSPKYLFRKEGQNVTLSCEQNLNHDAMYWYRQDPGQGLRLIYYSQIVNDFQKGDIAEGYSVSREKKESFPLTVTSAQKNPTAFYLCASSSSGGMTNTGELFFGEGSRLTVL.

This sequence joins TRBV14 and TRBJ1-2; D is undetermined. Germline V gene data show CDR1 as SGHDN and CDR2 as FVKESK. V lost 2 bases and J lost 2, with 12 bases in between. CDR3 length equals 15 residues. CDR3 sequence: CASSQSGRRNYGYTF. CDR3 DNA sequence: TGTGCCAGCAGCCAAAGCGGGAGAAGGAACTATGGCTACACCTTC.

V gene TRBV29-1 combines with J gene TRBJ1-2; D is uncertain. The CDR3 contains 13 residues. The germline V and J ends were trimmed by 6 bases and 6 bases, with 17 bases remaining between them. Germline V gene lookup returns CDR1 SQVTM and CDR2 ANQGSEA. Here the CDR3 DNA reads TGCAGCGTCGCCACCAACCGACTGGATGGCTACACCTTC. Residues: CSVATNRLDGYTF. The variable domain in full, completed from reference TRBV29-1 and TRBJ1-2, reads SAVISQKPSRDICQRGTSLTIQCQVDSQVTMMFWYRQQPGQSLTLIATANQGSEATYESGFVIDKFPISRPNLTFSTLTVSNMSPEDSSIYLCSVATNRLDGYTFGSGTRLTVV.

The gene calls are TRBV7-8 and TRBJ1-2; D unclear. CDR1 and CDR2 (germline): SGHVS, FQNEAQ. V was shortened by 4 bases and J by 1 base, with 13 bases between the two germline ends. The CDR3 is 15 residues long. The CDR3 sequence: CASSSSAAYNYGYTF. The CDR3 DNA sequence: TGTGCCAGCAGCTCCTCCGCGGCCTATAACTATGGCTACACCTTC.

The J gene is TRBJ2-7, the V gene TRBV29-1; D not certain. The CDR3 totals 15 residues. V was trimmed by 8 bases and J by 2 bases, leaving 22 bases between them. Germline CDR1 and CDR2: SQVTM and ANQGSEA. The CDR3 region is CSFNRVTTPTYEQYF. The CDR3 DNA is TGCAGCTTTAACCGGGTCACCACCCCTACCTACGAGCAGTACTTC.

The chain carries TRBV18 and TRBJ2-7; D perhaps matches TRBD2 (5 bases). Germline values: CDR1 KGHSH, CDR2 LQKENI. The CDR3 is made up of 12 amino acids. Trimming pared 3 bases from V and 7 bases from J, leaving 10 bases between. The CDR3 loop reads CASSPLGEEQYF. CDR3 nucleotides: TGTGCCAGCTCACCCCTTGGGGAGGAGCAGTACTTC.

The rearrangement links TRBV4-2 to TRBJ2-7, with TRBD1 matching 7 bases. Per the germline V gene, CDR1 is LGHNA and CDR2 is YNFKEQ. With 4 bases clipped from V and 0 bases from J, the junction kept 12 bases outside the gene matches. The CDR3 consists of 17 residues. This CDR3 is CASSLLLGQLSSYEQYF. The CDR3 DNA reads TGTGCCAGCAGCCTCCTCCTGGGACAGCTTAGCTCCTACGAGCAGTACTTC.

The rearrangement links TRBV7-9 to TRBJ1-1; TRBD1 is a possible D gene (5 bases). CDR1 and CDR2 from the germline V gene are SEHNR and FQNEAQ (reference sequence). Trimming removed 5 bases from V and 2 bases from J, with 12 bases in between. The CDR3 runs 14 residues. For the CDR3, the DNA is TGTGCCAGCAGCACTCGACAGATCAACACTGAAGCTTTCTTT. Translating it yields CASSTRQINTEAFF.

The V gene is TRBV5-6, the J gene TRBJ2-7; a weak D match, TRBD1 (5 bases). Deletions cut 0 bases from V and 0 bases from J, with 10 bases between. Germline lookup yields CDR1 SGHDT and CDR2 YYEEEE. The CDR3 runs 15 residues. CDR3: CASSLAREISYEQYF. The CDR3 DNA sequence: TGTGCCAGCAGCTTGGCCAGGGAAATCTCCTACGAGCAGTACTTC.

In nucleotides, the CDR3 is TGTGCCAGCAGCGTAGGAAGCGGGGGCAACTATGGCTACACCTTC. Translation: CASSVGSGGNYGYTF. The chain links TRBV9 to TRBJ1-2; maybe TRBD1 (6 bases). Trimming shortened V by 0 bases and J by 2 bases, and 11 bases separated the two germline ends. Germline CDR1 is SGDLS and CDR2 is YYNGEE. This CDR3 has 15 residues.

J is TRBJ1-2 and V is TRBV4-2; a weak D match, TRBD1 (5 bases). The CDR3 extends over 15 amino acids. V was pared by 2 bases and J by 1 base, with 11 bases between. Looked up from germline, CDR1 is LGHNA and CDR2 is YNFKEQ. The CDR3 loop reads CASSQQGTGNYGYTF. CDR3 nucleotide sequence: TGTGCCAGCAGCCAACAGGGAACGGGTAACTATGGCTACACCTTC.